The rows below give T cell receptor beta chains drawn from one sample of a study of shared clonotypes between healthy human individuals. Sequencing used immunoSEQ multiplex PCR; TCRdb keeps in-frame clones, though not all of them. The sample contains roughly 700,000 clones, approximately 79% of which appear only once. Sequencing used memory CD4+ T cells sorted from blood. Every receptor here comes from a woman aged 25 to 39 in good health. CDR3s include the opening cysteine and the closing phenylalanine or tryptophan. The order of the fields is clone size, D gene, CDR3 length, V gene, J gene, CDR3 protein, CDR3 DNA. A D gene is named only where the DNA matches it firmly. Clone size is stated in some rows and not others, as once, few, many or a class when expanded.

>-|-|13|TRBV14|TRBJ2-1
CASSHSWGNEQFF
TGTGCCAGCAGCCATTCTTGGGGAAATGAGCAGTTCTTC
>-|TRBD2|13|TRBV6-1|TRBJ2-2
CASSAGLAGELFF
TGTGCCAGCAGTGCGGGACTAGCCGGGGAGCTGTTTTTT
>-|TRBD2|14|TRBV5-1|TRBJ2-2
CASSPGTSTGELFF
TGCGCCAGCAGCCCTGGGACTAGCACCGGGGAGCTGTTTTTT
>-|-|12|TRBV5-4|TRBJ2-5
CASSPLGETQYF
TGTGCCAGCAGTCCTCTGGGAGAGACCCAGTACTTC
>-|-|12|TRBV7-9|TRBJ2-3
CASSSGPGTQYF
TGTGCCAGCAGCTCCGGGCCGGGTACGCAGTATTTT
>-|TRBD1|17|TRBV5-6|TRBJ1-2
CASSLGSSGTGPFGYTF
TGTGCCAGCAGCTTGGGCTCGTCGGGGACAGGGCCTTTCGGCTACACCTTC
>-|TRBD2|16|TRBV4-1|TRBJ2-1
CASSQDPTSGYNEQFF
TGCGCCAGCAGCCAAGATCCCACTAGCGGATACAATGAGCAGTTCTTC
>-|-|14|TRBV6-1|TRBJ1-1
CASSEAGGRDFAFF
TGTGCCAGCAGTGAAGCGGGGGGGAGGGATTTTGCTTTCTTT
>-|-|15|TRBV19|TRBJ2-7
CASSNQGSGAYEQYF
TGTGCCAGTAGTAACCAGGGGAGTGGGGCCTACGAGCAGTACTTC
>-|-|13|TRBV27|TRBJ1-2
CASSSGTNYGYTF
TGTGCCAGCAGTTCGGGGACTAACTATGGCTACACCTTC
>-|-|16|TRBV4-1|TRBJ2-1
CASSHQSVTAGDEQFF
TGCGCCAGCAGCCATCAGAGCGTCACAGCAGGCGATGAGCAGTTCTTC
>-|TRBD1|18|TRBV2|TRBJ1-2
CASSAVRRPPGGRGGYTF
TGTGCCAGCAGTGCCGTCAGGCGCCCACCAGGGGGGCGGGGTGGCTACACCTTC
>-|-|15|TRBV28|TRBJ2-3
CASSLSSPSTDTQYF
TGTGCCAGCAGTTTATCGAGCCCCTCCACAGATACGCAGTATTTT
>-|-|16|TRBV5-4|TRBJ1-6
CASSSEGGFYNSPLHF
TGTGCCAGCAGCTCCGAGGGAGGATTCTATAATTCACCCCTCCACTTT
>-|-|14|TRBV5-4|TRBJ1-2
CASSLAPEGYGYTF
TGTGCCAGCAGCTTGGCCCCAGAGGGCTATGGCTACACCTTC
>-|-|13|TRBV7-2|TRBJ2-3
CASSHRQTDTQYF
TGTGCCAGCAGCCATCGACAGACAGATACGCAGTATTTT
>-|TRBD1|15|TRBV14|TRBJ1-2
CASSPLGQGNYGYTF
TGTGCCAGCAGCCCCTTGGGACAGGGTAACTATGGCTACACCTTC
>-|-|15|TRBV28|TRBJ2-1
CASNRGRGVGLGQFF
TGTGCCAGCAATCGGGGGCGCGGCGTGGGATTGGGGCAGTTCTTC
>-|-|13|TRBV6-5|TRBJ1-1
CASSKLRETEAFF
TGTGCCAGCAGTAAGTTGCGGGAGACTGAAGCTTTCTTT
>-|TRBD2|12|TRBV29-1|TRBJ2-1
CSVRRTRNEQFF
TGCAGCGTTCGTAGGACTAGAAATGAGCAGTTCTTC
>-|TRBD2|16|TRBV28|TRBJ2-1
CASRSRLAGDLHEQFF
TGTGCCAGCAGGTCACGACTAGCGGGAGATTTGCATGAGCAGTTCTTC
>-|-|14|TRBV27|TRBJ2-3
CASSSVLLVDTQYF
TGTGCCAGCAGCTCGGTGTTGTTGGTCGATACGCAGTATTTT
>-|TRBD1|14|TRBV2|TRBJ2-7
CASSEAGWTGEQYF
TGTGCCAGCAGTGAAGCGGGGTGGACAGGCGAGCAGTACTTC
>-|-|14|TRBV6-1|TRBJ1-2
CASSPGPNMWGYTF
TGTGCCAGCAGCCCGGGACCCAATATGTGGGGCTACACCTTC
>-|TRBD1|19|TRBV11-2|TRBJ2-6
CASSFSLGGQMTGANVLTF
TGTGCCAGCAGCTTCTCCCTTGGGGGACAGATGACTGGGGCCAACGTCCTGACTTTC
>-|-|14|TRBV29-1|TRBJ2-3
CSAAVVASTDTQYF
TGCAGCGCTGCCGTCGTCGCGAGCACAGATACGCAGTATTTT
>-|-|16|TRBV11-2|TRBJ2-3
CASSLQRAGATDTQYF
TGTGCCAGCAGCCTCCAGCGGGCCGGCGCCACAGATACGCAGTATTTT
>-|-|15|TRBV7-3|TRBJ2-3
CASSQQGGITDTQYF
TGTGCCAGCAGCCAGCAGGGGGGAATTACAGATACGCAGTATTTT
>few|TRBD2|16|TRBV6-4|TRBJ2-1
CASSWTSGRPSNEQFF
TGTGCCAGCAGTTGGACTAGCGGGAGGCCGAGCAATGAGCAGTTCTTC
>-|TRBD1|16|TRBV19|TRBJ1-5
CASSPLGQGGNQPQHF
TGTGCCAGTAGTCCACTCGGACAGGGAGGCAATCAGCCCCAGCATTTT
>few|TRBD2|14|TRBV29-1|TRBJ2-1
CSGTSGRVLNEQFF
TGCAGCGGGACCAGCGGGAGGGTACTCAATGAGCAGTTCTTC
>few|-|17|TRBV5-1|TRBJ1-1
CASSLVPLGTSGKEAFF
TGCGCCAGCAGCTTGGTACCGCTCGGGACCTCAGGAAAAGAAGCTTTCTTT
>-|TRBD1|15|TRBV6-4|TRBJ1-2
CASSDYVGQNYGYTF
TGTGCCAGCAGTGACTACGTGGGACAGAACTATGGCTACACCTTC
>-|TRBD2|16|TRBV27|TRBJ2-7
CASSPTLGGRSYEQYF
TGTGCCAGCAGTCCAACCCTAGGCGGGAGATCCTACGAGCAGTACTTC
>-|-|15|TRBV29-1|TRBJ1-1
CSVDDLERMGTEAFF
TGCAGCGTTGATGATCTGGAGAGGATGGGGACTGAAGCTTTCTTT
>-|-|14|TRBV27|TRBJ2-7
CASRSWGSSYEQYF
TGTGCCAGCAGAAGCTGGGGTAGCTCCTACGAGCAGTACTTC
>-|-|15|TRBV11-2|TRBJ2-2
CASSLGSLGGGELFF
TGTGCCAGCAGCTTAGGCAGCTTGGGGGGCGGGGAGCTGTTTTTT
>-|TRBD1|15|TRBV27|TRBJ1-2
CASRPQGASYYGYTF
TGTGCCAGCAGACCCCAGGGGGCATCTTACTATGGCTACACCTTC
>few|TRBD2|16|TRBV7-2|TRBJ2-2
CASSSPGLANTGELFF
TGTGCCAGCAGCTCGCCGGGACTAGCGAACACCGGGGAGCTGTTTTTT
>-|-|13|TRBV7-6|TRBJ1-1
CASSARVDTEAFF
TGTGCCAGCAGCGCACGGGTGGACACTGAAGCTTTCTTT
>few|TRBD2|15|TRBV10-1|TRBJ2-2
CASARGASNTGELFF
TGCGCCAGCGCGCGGGGGGCCTCGAACACCGGGGAGCTGTTTTTT
>-|-|14|TRBV6-1|TRBJ1-3
CASSDSWGGNTIYF
TGTGCCAGCAGTGACAGCTGGGGAGGAAACACCATATATTTT
>-|TRBD2|16|TRBV14|TRBJ2-7
CASSPVVAGVSYEQYF
TGTGCCAGCAGCCCAGTCGTAGCGGGAGTATCCTACGAGCAGTACTTC
>once|-|13|TRBV19|TRBJ1-1
CASSPPGNTEAFF
TGTGCCAGTAGTCCGCCGGGGAACACTGAAGCTTTCTTT
>-|TRBD1|15|TRBV5-1|TRBJ2-7
CASSVGQYVTYEQYF
TGCGCCAGCAGCGTGGGACAGTACGTTACCTACGAGCAGTACTTC
>-|-|13|TRBV7-7|TRBJ2-3
CASSFTPQDTQYF
TGTGCCAGCAGCTTCACCCCCCAGGATACGCAGTATTTT
>-|-|13|TRBV5-1|TRBJ2-1
CASGTQGFDEQFF
TGCGCCAGCGGAACTCAGGGGTTTGATGAGCAGTTCTTC
>-|-|12|TRBV19|TRBJ1-5
CASSLGVRPQHF
TGTGCCAGTAGTCTGGGGGTTCGGCCCCAGCATTTT
>-|-|12|TRBV11-2|TRBJ2-7
CASSLGPAEQYF
TGTGCCAGCAGCTTAGGCCCAGCCGAGCAGTACTTC
>-|TRBD2|15|TRBV7-6|TRBJ2-1
CASSLVASGSDEQFF
TGTGCCAGCAGCTTAGTCGCTAGCGGGAGCGATGAGCAGTTCTTC
>-|TRBD2|16|TRBV11-1|TRBJ2-1
CASSLVAGGPQSEQFF
TGTGCCAGCAGTTTAGTAGCGGGAGGGCCCCAGAGTGAGCAGTTCTTC
>-|-|16|TRBV9|TRBJ2-2
CASSVPDRANTGELFF
TGTGCCAGCAGCGTCCCCGACCGAGCGAACACCGGGGAGCTGTTTTTT
>-|-|15|TRBV7-9|TRBJ2-7
CASSPVGQHPYEQYF
TGTGCCAGCAGCCCCGTCGGACAGCACCCCTACGAGCAGTACTTC
>-|-|12|TRBV27|TRBJ2-3
CAPGSQTDTQYF
TGTGCACCTGGGTCTCAGACAGATACGCAGTATTTT
>-|-|12|TRBV2|TRBJ1-2
CASSDDSPGYTF
TGTGCCAGCAGTGATGACAGCCCCGGCTACACCTTC